This T cell receptor (beta chain) originates from a study of T-cell memory formation after mild COVID-19. General study findings and limits: Memory cells collected pre-infection included some clones that later responded, suggesting cross-reactive memory joined. Day 15 to 85 contracting clones showed balanced CD4/CD8; day 15 to 37 expanders favored CD4+. The CD4+ clones that contracted clustered mainly within CM and EM, and the CD8+ clones concentrated in EMRA.

Trimming took 2 bases from V and 3 from J, leaving 11 bases between them. Germline V CDR1 and CDR2: DFQATT, SNEGSKA (reference sequence). The length of the CDR3 is 13 residues. A note on this clonotype: Its antigen is unknown.

Constant-segment-primed 5'RACE gave TCR alpha and TCR beta cDNA libraries with sample barcodes and UMIs. TCRdb passed the 5' RACE reads through MiXCR, listing each CDR3 protein once. In the table there are 340,000 or so distinct CDR3 sequences, 10% to 15% of which are singletons. This TCR derives from a young man who had mild COVID-19 (a few samples of this study predate the infection). Cell type and time point are not known. The chain joins TRBV20-1 to TRBJ2-7; tentative D call: TRBD1 (6 bases). The sample consisted of PBMCs or a T cell subset sorted from them (not recorded which). The CDR3 nucleotides are TGCAGTGCTAGATCAGGGGCCGGCTACGAGCAGTACGTC. Protein sequence: CSARSGAGYEQYV.